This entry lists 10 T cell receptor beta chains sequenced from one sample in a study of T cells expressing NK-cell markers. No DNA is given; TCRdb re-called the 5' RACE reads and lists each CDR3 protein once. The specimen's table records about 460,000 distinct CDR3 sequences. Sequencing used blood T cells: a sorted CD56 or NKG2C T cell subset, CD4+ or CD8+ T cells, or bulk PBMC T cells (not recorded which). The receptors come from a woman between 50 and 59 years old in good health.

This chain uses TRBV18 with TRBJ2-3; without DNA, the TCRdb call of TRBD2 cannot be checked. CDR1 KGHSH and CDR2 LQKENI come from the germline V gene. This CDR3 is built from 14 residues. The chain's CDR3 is CASSILAAADTQYF.

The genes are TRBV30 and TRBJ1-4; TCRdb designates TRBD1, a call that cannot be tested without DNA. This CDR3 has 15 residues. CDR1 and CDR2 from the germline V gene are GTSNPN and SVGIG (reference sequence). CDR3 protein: CAWSGQGAITEKLFF.

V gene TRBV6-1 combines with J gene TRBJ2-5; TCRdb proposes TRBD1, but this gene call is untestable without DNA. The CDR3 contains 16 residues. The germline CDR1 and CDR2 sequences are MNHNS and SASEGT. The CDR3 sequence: CASSEANRGLRETQYF.

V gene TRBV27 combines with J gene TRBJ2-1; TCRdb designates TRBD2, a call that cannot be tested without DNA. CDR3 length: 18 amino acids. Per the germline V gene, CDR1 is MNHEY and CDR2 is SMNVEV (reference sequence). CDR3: CASSLGGLAVSSYNEQFF.

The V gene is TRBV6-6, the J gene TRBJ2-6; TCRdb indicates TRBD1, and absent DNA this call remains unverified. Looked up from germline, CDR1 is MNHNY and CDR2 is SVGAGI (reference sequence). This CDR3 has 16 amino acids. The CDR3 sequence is CASSYQQGTGANVLTF.

The CDR3 region is CASRVFMGNTTYF. This chain links TRBV2 with TRBJ1-3. The CDR3 totals 13 residues. The germline gives CDR1 SNHLY, CDR2 FYNNEI. The whole variable domain, filled in from reference TRBV2 and TRBJ1-3, reads EPEVTQTPSHQVTQMGQEVILRCVPISNHLYFYWYRQILGQKVEFLVSFYNNEISEKSEIFDDQFSVERPDGSNFTLKIRSTKLEDSAMYFCASRVFMGNTTYFGEGSWLTVV.

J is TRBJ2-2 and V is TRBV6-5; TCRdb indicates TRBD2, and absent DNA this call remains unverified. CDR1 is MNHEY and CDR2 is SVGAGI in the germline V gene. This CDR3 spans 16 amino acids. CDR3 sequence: CASSSSSGRPSGELFF.

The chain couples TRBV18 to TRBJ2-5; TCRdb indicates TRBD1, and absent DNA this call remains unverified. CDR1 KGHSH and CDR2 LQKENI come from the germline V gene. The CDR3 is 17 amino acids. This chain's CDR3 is CASSPPIGTGGQETQYF.

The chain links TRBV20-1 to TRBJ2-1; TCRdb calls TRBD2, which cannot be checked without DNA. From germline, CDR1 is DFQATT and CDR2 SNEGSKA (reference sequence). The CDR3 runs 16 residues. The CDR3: CSARSSGRAGYNEQFF.

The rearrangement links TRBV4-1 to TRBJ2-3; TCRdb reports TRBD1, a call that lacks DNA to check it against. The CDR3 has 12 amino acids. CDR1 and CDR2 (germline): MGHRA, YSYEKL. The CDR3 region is CASSQVAGERYF.